This T cell receptor beta chain was sequenced during a study of T-cell memory formation after mild COVID-19 (dated by TCRdb to 2020 to 2023). In the study overall: TCR sequence clusters from the two donors were found to be largely donor specific. In two donors, T-cell clones that expanded and contracted after mild COVID-19 were followed by sequencing TCRalpha and TCRbeta repertoires longitudinally. The cohort comprised two young, previously healthy adult volunteers, one female and one male. Broad study findings and their caveats: Only two mild cases were covered in the study, and larger cohorts including severe cases with pre-infection samples were considered necessary. Contracting CD4+ clones were found mainly in CM and EM memory subsets, while CD8+ clones were enriched in EMRA. Whether the second-wave clones peaking on day 37 were SARS-CoV-2 specific was not confirmed. Clones contracting from day 15 to 85 had balanced CD4/CD8 phenotypes, while a second wave expanding from day 15 to 37 was biased towards CD4+. The detection of some responding clones in pre-infection memory suggests that pre-existing cross-reactive memory T cells joined the SARS-CoV-2 response.

PBMCs were isolated by Ficoll-Paque density gradient centrifugation. In regard to this clonotype: Its target antigen remains unknown. No qualities accompany the bases; no much larger clone lies one base away.

Sequenced on an Illumina NovaSeq 6000. cDNA libraries for TCRalpha and TCRbeta were prepared by 5'RACE using constant-segment primers, with sample barcodes and unique molecular identifiers added. Trizol reagent was used to extract RNA from every sample. Libraries were amplified in two PCR steps, with a second sample barcode and Illumina TruSeq adapters added in the second step. Libraries were sequenced on an Illumina NovaSeq with 2 x 150 bp paired-end reads. The source study handled its data this way. The reads were demultiplexed and collapsed into UMI-guided consensus sequences using migec v1.2.7. With mixcr v2.1.11, UMI consensuses were aligned to TRA and TRB V and J templates and assembled into clonotypes. A clonotype was counted as expanded or contracted only when both edgeR and NoisET called the clonotype significant, with the noise models trained on biological replicates. For edgeR calls, a false discovery rate-adjusted p below 0.01 and a log2 fold-change threshold of 1 were applied. As an exploratory analysis of dynamics, max-normalized trajectories of the 1000 most abundant clonotypes were examined with PCA combined with hierarchical clustering. Each responding clone was given a CD4 or CD8 phenotype based on the CD4+ and CD8+ repertoires, which had been sequenced separately. The public reads were reprocessed in TCRdb via fastp at Q25 and MiXCR, keeping in-frame beta chains. Each CDR3 protein appears once, grouped with its most common genes and DNA. The V and J calls and clone size are TCRdb's, not the authors'. Present in this sample are hundreds of thousands of distinct CDR3 sequences, 15% to 20% of which were seen just once. The ten largest clones take up about a fifth of the sample.

The sequenced sample was PBMCs or a T cell subset sorted from them (not recorded which). This clonotype was obtained from a man between 18 and 29 years old who had mild COVID-19 (a few samples of this study predate the infection). The sample titles of this study are shuffled in the database, so cell type and time point are left out; the donor was told from shared clones.

The DNA sequence reads TGTGCCAGCAGCTTGAACGGTTTTAATGAAAAACTGTTTTTT. This gives the protein CASSLNGFNEKLFF. This receptor chain uses TRBV7-2 and TRBJ1-4, with the D gene call left open. CDR1 and CDR2, looked up from the germline V gene, are SGHTA and FQGNSA. The CDR3 contains 14 residues, cysteine and phenylalanine counted. The sequence is cut down to CDR3 DNA, 42 bases in frame from base 1. Cut back by 3 bases and 4 bases, the V and J ends lie 9 bases apart.